The rows below give T cell receptor beta chains drawn from one sample of a study of blood T cell repertoires in COVID-19. This table comes from immunoSEQ multiplex PCR, and its TCRdb copy is limited to in-frame clones, with some not included. The sample contains some 290,000 clones, 81% of which appear only once. The sample was peripheral blood. All receptors come from a woman aged 60-75 years with active or convalescent COVID-19. Each CDR3 is given with its conserved first and last residue. Fields, in order: CDR3 length, clone size, J gene, D gene, V gene, CDR3 protein, CDR3 DNA. D genes are given only for firm matches. Clone size is stated in some rows and not others, as once, few, many or a class when expanded.

CDR3 length: 17; clone size: NA; J gene: TRBJ2-3; D gene: NA; V gene: TRBV7-9; CDR3 protein: CASSPNTGFFGTDTQYF; CDR3 DNA: TGTGCCAGCAGCCCAAACACAGGGTTCTTTGGCACAGATACGCAGTATTTT
CDR3 length: 14; clone size: NA; J gene: TRBJ2-5; D gene: TRBD2; V gene: TRBV7-6; CDR3 protein: CASSPGGGALTQYF; CDR3 DNA: TGTGCCAGCAGCCCCGGCGGGGGGGCCTTGACCCAGTACTTC
CDR3 length: 13; clone size: NA; J gene: TRBJ1-1; D gene: NA; V gene: TRBV6-5; CDR3 protein: CASNLEGNTEAFF; CDR3 DNA: TGTGCCAGCAACCTAGAGGGGAACACTGAAGCTTTCTTT
CDR3 length: 13; clone size: NA; J gene: TRBJ2-5; D gene: NA; V gene: TRBV6-5; CDR3 protein: CASRKGDQETQYF; CDR3 DNA: TGTGCCAGCAGAAAAGGAGACCAAGAGACCCAGTACTTC
CDR3 length: 17; clone size: NA; J gene: TRBJ1-1; D gene: NA; V gene: TRBV7-2; CDR3 protein: CASSLVSGRGGNTEAFF; CDR3 DNA: TGTGCCAGCAGCTTAGTATCTGGGAGGGGGGGGAACACTGAAGCTTTCTTT
CDR3 length: 17; clone size: NA; J gene: TRBJ1-2; D gene: TRBD1; V gene: TRBV27; CDR3 protein: CASSPGTGDSGLYGYTF; CDR3 DNA: TGTGCCAGCAGTCCCGGGACAGGGGATTCGGGCCTATATGGCTACACCTTC
CDR3 length: 15; clone size: NA; J gene: TRBJ1-2; D gene: NA; V gene: TRBV4-1; CDR3 protein: CASSQDSGTVYGYTF; CDR3 DNA: TGCGCCAGCAGCCAAGATTCCGGAACAGTCTATGGCTACACCTTC
CDR3 length: 14; clone size: many; J gene: TRBJ1-1; D gene: NA; V gene: TRBV3-1/TRBV3-2; CDR3 protein: CASSQDARGTEAFF; CDR3 DNA: TGTGCCAGCAGCCAAGATGCCAGGGGCACTGAAGCTTTCTTT
CDR3 length: 15; clone size: NA; J gene: TRBJ2-5; D gene: NA; V gene: TRBV7-9; CDR3 protein: CASSYYERSGETQYF; CDR3 DNA: TGTGCCAGCAGCTACTATGAGCGGTCTGGGGAGACCCAGTACTTC
CDR3 length: 16; clone size: NA; J gene: TRBJ2-1; D gene: TRBD1; V gene: TRBV11-3; CDR3 protein: CASSVWTGGVGNEQFF; CDR3 DNA: TGTGCCAGCAGCGTATGGACAGGGGGAGTGGGCAATGAGCAGTTCTTC
CDR3 length: 15; clone size: NA; J gene: TRBJ2-5; D gene: TRBD2; V gene: TRBV7-2; CDR3 protein: CASSLFPGGRETQYF; CDR3 DNA: TGTGCCAGCAGCTTATTCCCGGGGGGGCGAGAGACCCAGTACTTC
CDR3 length: 16; clone size: NA; J gene: TRBJ2-2; D gene: TRBD1; V gene: TRBV2; CDR3 protein: CASSLYRGPNTGELFF; CDR3 DNA: TGTGCCAGCAGTTTATACAGGGGACCGAACACCGGGGAGCTGTTTTTT
CDR3 length: 14; clone size: NA; J gene: TRBJ1-1; D gene: TRBD1; V gene: TRBV4-2; CDR3 protein: CASSPSDRGTEAFF; CDR3 DNA: TGTGCCAGCAGCCCCAGCGACAGGGGCACTGAAGCTTTCTTT
CDR3 length: 15; clone size: NA; J gene: TRBJ2-3; D gene: NA; V gene: TRBV11-2; CDR3 protein: CASSPGKIISDTQYF; CDR3 DNA: TGTGCCAGCAGCCCAGGGAAGATTATTTCAGATACGCAGTATTTT
CDR3 length: 12; clone size: NA; J gene: TRBJ1-1; D gene: NA; V gene: TRBV19; CDR3 protein: CASRTGPTEAFF; CDR3 DNA: TGTGCCAGTAGAACAGGTCCCACTGAAGCTTTCTTT
CDR3 length: 15; clone size: NA; J gene: TRBJ1-2; D gene: TRBD1; V gene: TRBV2; CDR3 protein: CASSPGQGRGYGYTF; CDR3 DNA: TGTGCCAGCAGCCCCGGACAGGGTAGGGGGTATGGCTACACCTTC
CDR3 length: 16; clone size: NA; J gene: TRBJ2-7; D gene: NA; V gene: TRBV4-1; CDR3 protein: CASSQEPPGISYEQYF; CDR3 DNA: TGCGCCAGCAGCCAAGAACCCCCAGGGATCTCCTACGAGCAGTACTTC
CDR3 length: 14; clone size: NA; J gene: TRBJ2-7; D gene: TRBD1; V gene: TRBV19; CDR3 protein: CASSLGTGLHEQYF; CDR3 DNA: TGTGCCAGTAGTCTGGGGACAGGGCTCCACGAGCAGTACTTC
CDR3 length: 15; clone size: NA; J gene: TRBJ2-7; D gene: TRBD1; V gene: TRBV2; CDR3 protein: CASSQDRVSSYEQYF; CDR3 DNA: TGTGCCAGCAGTCAGGACAGGGTGAGCTCCTACGAGCAGTACTTC
CDR3 length: 16; clone size: NA; J gene: TRBJ1-2; D gene: NA; V gene: TRBV28; CDR3 protein: CASSPQGGRATYGYTF; CDR3 DNA: TGTGCCAGCAGTCCCCAGGGAGGGAGAGCTACCTATGGCTACACCTTC
CDR3 length: 15; clone size: NA; J gene: TRBJ2-1; D gene: NA; V gene: TRBV19; CDR3 protein: CASSIERGGYNEQFF; CDR3 DNA: TGTGCCAGTAGTATAGAACGGGGAGGCTACAATGAGCAGTTCTTC
CDR3 length: 14; clone size: NA; J gene: TRBJ1-1; D gene: NA; V gene: TRBV9; CDR3 protein: CASSVDGSITEAFF; CDR3 DNA: TGTGCCAGCAGCGTCGACGGGTCGATCACTGAAGCTTTCTTT
CDR3 length: 15; clone size: few; J gene: TRBJ1-3; D gene: TRBD1; V gene: TRBV19; CDR3 protein: CASGTGQRSGNTIYF; CDR3 DNA: TGTGCCAGCGGGACAGGGCAACGCTCTGGAAACACCATATATTTT
CDR3 length: 17; clone size: NA; J gene: TRBJ2-1; D gene: TRBD2; V gene: TRBV15; CDR3 protein: CATSSALAASSYNEQFF; CDR3 DNA: TGTGCCACCAGCAGTGCCCTAGCGGCTAGCTCCTACAATGAGCAGTTCTTC